A selection of T cell receptor beta chains follows, all from one sample in a study of T cell responses to AZD1222 COVID-19 vaccine. Clones were sequenced by immunoSEQ multiplex PCR, and TCRdb holds only the in-frame ones, with some missing. The table has roughly 200,000 clones, 85% to 95% seen once. Material: peripheral blood, obtained on day 0 of MenACWY control vaccination. Receptors were obtained from an adult in good health. Both conserved end residues are part of each CDR3. Fields, in order: V gene, J gene, clone size, D gene, CDR3 protein, CDR3 DNA. D genes are given only for firm matches. Rows give clone size only sometimes, using once, few, many, or a class for an expanded clone.

>TRBV5-4|TRBJ1-3|NA|NA
CASSAGRGPLSGNTIYF
TGTGCCAGCAGCGCCGGACGGGGGCCTCTCTCTGGAAACACCATATATTTT
>TRBV25-1|TRBJ1-1|NA|NA
CASSLGGVGPNTEAFF
TGTGCCAGCAGTTTAGGGGGTGTTGGGCCGAACACTGAAGCTTTCTTT
>TRBV27|TRBJ2-2|once|NA
CASGAYSGTGELFF
TGTGCCAGCGGGGCCTACTCGGGCACCGGGGAGCTGTTTTTT
>TRBV7-2|TRBJ2-2|NA|TRBD2
CASSFQAGGVTGELFF
TGTGCCAGCAGCTTTCAAGCGGGGGGAGTCACCGGGGAGCTGTTTTTT
>TRBV5-5|TRBJ1-3|NA|NA
CASSLGPGSSGNTIYF
TGTGCCAGCAGCTTGGGCCCGGGAAGCTCTGGAAACACCATATATTTT
>TRBV19|TRBJ1-5|NA|TRBD1
CASRDRGSQPQHF
TGTGCCAGTAGAGACAGGGGTAGTCAGCCCCAGCATTTT
>TRBV10-3|TRBJ1-2|NA|NA
CAISESDGVNYGYTF
TGTGCCATCAGTGAATCTGATGGGGTTAACTATGGCTACACCTTC
>TRBV2|TRBJ1-5|NA|TRBD1
CASSLGQGNQPQHF
TGTGCCAGCAGCTTGGGACAGGGGAATCAGCCCCAGCATTTT
>TRBV28|TRBJ2-7|NA|NA
CASSPTPGIYEQYF
TGTGCCAGCAGTCCTACCCCCGGGATCTACGAGCAGTACTTC
>TRBV19|TRBJ1-5|NA|NA
CASSMWQSRVSQHF
TGTGCCAGTAGTATGTGGCAGTCACGCGTGTCCCAGCATTTT
>TRBV5-6|TRBJ1-5|NA|TRBD1
CASSRRQGSNQPQHF
TGTGCCAGCAGCCGCCGACAGGGGAGCAATCAGCCCCAGCATTTT
>TRBV9|TRBJ2-2|once|NA
CASSVGTRRGNTGELFF
TGTGCCAGCAGCGTAGGGACAAGGCGGGGAAACACCGGGGAGCTGTTTTTT
>TRBV6-4|TRBJ2-3|NA|TRBD1
CASSQQGALTDTQYF
TGTGCCAGCAGTCAACAGGGGGCCCTCACAGATACGCAGTATTTT
>TRBV5-6|TRBJ1-1|NA|NA
CASSLIGEAFF
TGTGCCAGCAGCTTGATAGGTGAAGCTTTCTTT
>TRBV11-2|TRBJ2-7|NA|NA
CASSVPGTKIYEQYF
TGTGCCAGCAGCGTACCCGGGACGAAGATCTACGAGCAGTACTTC
>TRBV19|TRBJ1-2|NA|TRBD1
CASSIGTGSTSHGYTF
TGTGCCAGTAGTATAGGGACAGGGTCCACGTCCCATGGCTACACCTTC
>TRBV5-1|TRBJ2-2|NA|NA
CASGTGNTGELFF
TGCGCCAGCGGCACAGGAAATACCGGGGAGCTGTTTTTT
>TRBV19|TRBJ2-1|NA|NA
CANYPGRQFF
TGTGCCAACTACCCGGGCCGTCAGTTCTTC
>TRBV21-1|TRBJ2-1|NA|NA
CATHRRVSSYNEQFF
TGTGCCACGCATAGAAGAGTGAGCTCCTACAATGAGCAGTTCTTC
>TRBV5-6|TRBJ2-3|NA|TRBD1
CASSSGTASSTDTQYF
TGTGCCAGCAGCTCCGGGACAGCCTCTAGCACAGATACGCAGTATTTT
>TRBV10-3|TRBJ1-6|NA|NA
CAISETPGGNSPLHF
TGTGCCATCAGTGAGACCCCTGGGGGGAATTCACCCCTCCACTTT
>TRBV6-4|TRBJ2-2|NA|NA
CASSDGDGGELFF
TGTGCCAGCAGTGACGGGGACGGCGGGGAGCTGTTTTTT
>TRBV24-1|TRBJ1-1|NA|NA
CATSESMNTEAFF
TGTGCCACCAGTGAGAGCATGAACACTGAAGCTTTCTTT